Reported below is one T cell receptor (beta chain). The method was immunoSEQ multiplex PCR; TCRdb's version includes in-frame clones alone and lacks a portion of them. The table shows about 200,000 clones, with roughly 80% occurring only once. The V end was cut by 5 bases, the J end by 3 bases, with 17 bases between. Germline V gives CDR1 MNHEY, CDR2 SVGAGI. This CDR3 is built from 15 residues. This entry comes from a study of cytomegalovirus exposure and HLA in healthy donors. The specimen was PBMCs. This TCR came from a woman between 18 and 29 years old in good health and CMV-seronegative. This sequence joins TRBV6-5 and TRBJ2-7; D gene ambiguous. The CDR3 loop reads CASSPDWNYHYEQYF. The CDR3 DNA reads as TGTGCCAGCAGTCCCGACTGGAACTATCACTACGAGCAGTACTTC.